This note documents a single TCR beta chain sequence. The source of the sample is a study of OX40 agonist ivuxolimab in advanced cancers. Study in general: Dose-escalation subjects each had hepatocellular carcinoma, melanoma, renal cell or head and neck cancer.

The data were produced by immunoSEQ multiplex PCR, yet TCRdb's version contains in-frame clones alone and is incomplete. The sample shows tens of thousands of clones, about four fifths of them seen only once. Trimming took 5 bases from V and 0 from J, leaving 14 bases between them. This CDR3 has 16 amino acids. CDR1 is KGHSH, CDR2 LQKENI, per germline. Samples of blood were obtained at baseline, on cycle 4 day 1, and on cycle 7 day 1. The TCR originated in an adult with an advanced solid tumor such as melanoma, head and neck, liver or kidney cancer. The source was CD4+ or CD8+ T cells sorted from blood, collected in a trial of the OX40 agonist ivuxolimab. This chain connects TRBV18 to TRBJ1-3; D is unclear. The CDR3 nucleotides are TGTGCCAGCTCAGCCGCAAGGGATTCCTCTGGAAACACCATATATTTT. It translates to CASSAARDSSGNTIYF.